A single sample gave rise to the 2 T cell receptor beta chains below, sequenced in a study of blood T cell repertoires in COVID-19. Method: immunoSEQ multiplex PCR; TCRdb's copy keeps in-frame clones and lacks some. The table records about 220,000 clones, 82% of them present only once. Sequencing input: peripheral blood. These receptor sequences come from a woman in her 70s with COVID-19, enrolled during active disease.

To note about this clone: Germline is not matched at one junction end, which may reflect a read error. The chain carries TRBV5-5 and TRBJ2-2; tentative D call: TRBD2 (5 bases). Germline V CDR1 and CDR2: SGHKS, YYEKEE (reference sequence). The CDR3 covers 17 residues. CDR3 DNA: TGTGCCAGCACCTTGCGACGGGTTTCTAGCAGTACCGGGGAGCTGTTTTTT. This encodes CASTLRRVSSSTGELFF.

V usage is TRBV6-5 and J usage is TRBJ2-1; TRBD2 might be the D (5 bases). Germline-derived CDR1 and CDR2 are MNHEY and SVGAGI. The V and J ends lost 7 bases and 9 bases respectively, with 13 bases between them. The CDR3 covers 12 residues. The CDR3 reads CASNRLAGEQFF. The DNA of the CDR3 is TGTGCCAGCAACCGGCTAGCCGGTGAGCAGTTCTTC.